This T cell receptor beta chain was documented in a study of CD8+CD57+ T cells in acquired aplastic anemia. Study-wide results and caveats: Over 25 shared CD8+ CDR3s appeared highly expressed within patients' immunodominant clones.

A note on this clonotype: Its target is unknown.

Sequenced patients had shown CD8+CD57+ cell expansion by flow cytometry. Blood samples were obtained from patients who had received no prior therapy. Looked up from germline, CDR1 is LNHDA and CDR2 is SQIVND (reference sequence). CDR3 length: 14 amino acids. Trimming took off 5 bases at V and 2 bases at J, with 12 bases between the two ends. The template for TCR beta VDJ and CDR3 sequence profiling was genomic DNA. MiXCR, applied by TCRdb to the reads, yields one record per CDR3 protein. The sample shows about 240,000 distinct CDR3 sequences, around 46% of them seen only once. This chain joins TRBV19 and TRBJ1-1; tentatively, D is TRBD1 (6 bases). Sequencing input: sorted CD4+, CD8+, or CD8+CD57+ T cells (not recorded which) from PBMCs. The receptor comes from a human donor with aplastic anemia. CDR3 in DNA: TGTGCCAGTAGTCTACGGACAGCCAACACTGAAGCTTTCTTT. As protein: CASSLRTANTEAFF.